This T cell receptor beta chain was sequenced in a study of blood T cell repertoires in COVID-19. Study-wide context: The United States, Italy and Spain supplied acute and convalescent COVID-19 samples. PBMCs, B-cell-depleted T cells, or T cells provided the cDNA or gDNA that made up the material.

Authors' analysis steps: Estimates of nucleated cell counts were drawn from the amplification of reference gene primers. Sequenced by immunoSEQ multiplex PCR; TCRdb stores in-frame clones only, minus some. The V and J calls and the clone size are those of that table, but D and trimming were determined from the DNA. The sample lists a few hundred thousand clones; around 87% were seen once. Trimming at V came to 2 bases and at J to 8 bases, leaving 6 bases not matched to a gene. In germline, CDR1 is SGHNT, CDR2 YYREEE (reference sequence). The CDR3 extends over 13 amino acids. The chain carries TRBV5-4 and TRBJ1-1; 7 bases align to TRBD1. This TCR derives from a woman aged 65 to 85 with active or convalescent COVID-19. Sequenced sample: peripheral blood. DNA for the CDR3: TGTGCCAGCAGCTTAACAGGGGCGGTGGAAGCTTTCTTT. It yields the protein CASSLTGAVEAFF.